This T cell receptor beta chain was obtained from a study of PD-1 blockade in classical Hodgkin lymphoma. Study-level results: While CD8+ TCR diversity did not rise significantly by C4D1, CD4+ TCR diversity did. For complete responders, baseline diversity was comparable to that of newly diagnosed patients.

Repertoires were generated with immunoSEQ multiplex PCR, while TCRdb's copy carries only in-frame clones and drops some. The profile covers roughly 60,000 clones, with less than 95% appearing a single time and around a tenth taken by the ten largest. Regarding this clone: No antigen is known for it.

As for time point: cycle 4 day 1 (C4D1), after about 6 weeks of nivolumab. Every patient had relapsed following autologous stem cell transplantation, and cohorts differed in brentuximab vedotin exposure. The material sequenced was peripheral blood mononuclear cells (PBMCs), taken before the fourth cycle of nivolumab. The source is a human donor with classical Hodgkin lymphoma.

The CDR3 loop is CASSMEGGTWAFF. CDR3 DNA: TGTGCCAGTAGTATGGAGGGGGGGACTTGGGCTTTCTTT. The chain has TRBV19 and TRBJ1-1, with a possible D match to TRBD1 (6 bases). The V gene's germline CDR1 is LNHDA and CDR2 SQIVND (reference sequence). V was trimmed by 3 bases and J by 11 bases, leaving 16 bases between them. The CDR3 length is 13 residues.